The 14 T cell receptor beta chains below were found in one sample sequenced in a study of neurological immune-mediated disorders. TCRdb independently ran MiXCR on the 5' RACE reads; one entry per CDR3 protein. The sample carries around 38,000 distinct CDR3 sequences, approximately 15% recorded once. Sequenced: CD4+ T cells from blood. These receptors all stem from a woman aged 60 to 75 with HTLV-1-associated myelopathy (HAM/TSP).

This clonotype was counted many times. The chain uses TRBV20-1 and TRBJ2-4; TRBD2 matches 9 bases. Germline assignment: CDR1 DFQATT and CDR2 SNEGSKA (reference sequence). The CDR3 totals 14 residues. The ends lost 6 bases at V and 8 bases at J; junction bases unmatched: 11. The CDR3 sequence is CSAGGGGPLDIQYF. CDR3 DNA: TGCAGTGCCGGCGGGGGGGGCCCCCTGGACATTCAGTACTTC.

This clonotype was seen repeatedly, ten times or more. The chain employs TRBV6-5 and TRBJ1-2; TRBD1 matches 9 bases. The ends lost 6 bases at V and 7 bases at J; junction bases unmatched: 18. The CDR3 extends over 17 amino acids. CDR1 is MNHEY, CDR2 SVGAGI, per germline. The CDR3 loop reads CASSNWGQGPTSGGYTF. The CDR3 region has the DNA TGTGCCAGCAGCAACTGGGGACAGGGCCCCACGAGCGGTGGCTACACCTTC.

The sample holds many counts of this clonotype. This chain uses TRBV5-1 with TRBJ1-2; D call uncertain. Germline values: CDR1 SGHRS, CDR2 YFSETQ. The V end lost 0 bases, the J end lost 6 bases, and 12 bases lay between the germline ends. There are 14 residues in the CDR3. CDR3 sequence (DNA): TGCGCCAGCAGCTTGGATGAGGGCCATCATGGCTACACCTTC. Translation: CASSLDEGHHGYTF. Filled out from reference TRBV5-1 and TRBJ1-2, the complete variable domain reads KAGVTQTPRYLIKTRGQQVTLSCSPISGHRSVSWYQQTPGQGLQFLFEYFSETQRNKGNFPGRFSGRQFSNSRSEMNVSTLELGDSALYLCASSLDEGHHGYTFGSGTRLTVV.

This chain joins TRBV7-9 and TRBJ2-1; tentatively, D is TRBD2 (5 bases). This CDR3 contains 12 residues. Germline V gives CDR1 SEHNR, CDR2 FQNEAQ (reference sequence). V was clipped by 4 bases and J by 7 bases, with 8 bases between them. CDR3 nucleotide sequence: TGTGCCAGCAGCTCTAGGAGGAATGAGCAGTTCTTC. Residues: CASSSRRNEQFF.

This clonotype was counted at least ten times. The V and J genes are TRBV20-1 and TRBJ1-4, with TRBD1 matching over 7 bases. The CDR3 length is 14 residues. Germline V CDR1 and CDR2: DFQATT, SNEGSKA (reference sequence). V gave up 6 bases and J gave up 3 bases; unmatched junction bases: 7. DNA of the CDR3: TGCAGTGCCGGGAGGGGGCTACCTAATGAAAAACTGTTTTTT. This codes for CSAGRGLPNEKLFF.

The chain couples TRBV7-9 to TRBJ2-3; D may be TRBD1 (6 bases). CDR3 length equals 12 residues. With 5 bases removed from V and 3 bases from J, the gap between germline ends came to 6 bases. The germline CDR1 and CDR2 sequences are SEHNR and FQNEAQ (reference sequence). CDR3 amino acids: CASSTGTDTQYF. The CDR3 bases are TGTGCCAGCAGCACAGGGACAGATACGCAGTATTTT.

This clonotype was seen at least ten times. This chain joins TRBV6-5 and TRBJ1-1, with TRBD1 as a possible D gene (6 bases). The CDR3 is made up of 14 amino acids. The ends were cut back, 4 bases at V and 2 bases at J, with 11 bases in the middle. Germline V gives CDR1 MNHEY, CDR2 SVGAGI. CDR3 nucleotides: TGTGCCAGCAGTTCTCCGGGACACAACACTGAAGCTTTCTTT. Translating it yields CASSSPGHNTEAFF.

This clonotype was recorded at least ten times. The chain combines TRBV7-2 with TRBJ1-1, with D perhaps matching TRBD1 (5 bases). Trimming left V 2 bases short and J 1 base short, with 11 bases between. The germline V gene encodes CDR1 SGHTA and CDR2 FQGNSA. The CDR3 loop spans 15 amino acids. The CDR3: CASSLMGGGNTEAFF. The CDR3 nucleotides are TGTGCCAGCAGCTTAATGGGGGGGGGGAACACTGAAGCTTTCTTT.

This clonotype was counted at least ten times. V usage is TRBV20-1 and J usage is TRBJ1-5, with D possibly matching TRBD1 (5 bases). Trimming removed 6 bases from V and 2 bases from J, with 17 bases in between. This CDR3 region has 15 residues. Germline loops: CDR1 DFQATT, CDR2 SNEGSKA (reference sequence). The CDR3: CSATPGPGGNQPQHF. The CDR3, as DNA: TGCAGTGCCACACCGGGACCGGGGGGCAATCAGCCCCAGCATTTT.

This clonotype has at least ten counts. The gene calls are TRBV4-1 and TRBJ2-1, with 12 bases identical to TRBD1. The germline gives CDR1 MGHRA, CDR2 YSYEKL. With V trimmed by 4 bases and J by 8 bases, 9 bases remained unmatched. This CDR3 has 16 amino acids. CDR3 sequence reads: CASSLTGTGGLDEQFF. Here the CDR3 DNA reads TGCGCCAGCAGCCTCACCGGGACAGGGGGCCTGGATGAGCAGTTCTTC.

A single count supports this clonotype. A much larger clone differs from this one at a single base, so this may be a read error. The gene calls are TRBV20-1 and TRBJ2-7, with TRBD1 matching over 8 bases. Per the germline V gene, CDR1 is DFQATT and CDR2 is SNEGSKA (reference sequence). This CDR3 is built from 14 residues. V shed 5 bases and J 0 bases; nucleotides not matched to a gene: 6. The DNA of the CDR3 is TGCAGTGCTCACAGGGGGATGGGCTCCTACGAGCAGTACTTC. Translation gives CSAHRGMGSYEQYF.

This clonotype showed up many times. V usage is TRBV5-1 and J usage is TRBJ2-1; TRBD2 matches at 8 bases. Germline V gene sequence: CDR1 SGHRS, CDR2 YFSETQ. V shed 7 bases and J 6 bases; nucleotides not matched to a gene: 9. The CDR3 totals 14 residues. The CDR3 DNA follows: TGCGCCAGCGCCGGACTAGCTCTTTCCAATGAGCAGTTCTTC. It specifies CASAGLALSNEQFF.

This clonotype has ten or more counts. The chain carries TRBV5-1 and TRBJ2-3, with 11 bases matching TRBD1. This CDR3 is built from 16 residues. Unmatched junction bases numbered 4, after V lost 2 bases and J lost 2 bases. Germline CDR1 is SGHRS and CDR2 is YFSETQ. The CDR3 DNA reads TGCGCCAGCAGCTTTCTTGGACAGGGGGCCACAGATACGCAGTATTTT. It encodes CASSFLGQGATDTQYF.

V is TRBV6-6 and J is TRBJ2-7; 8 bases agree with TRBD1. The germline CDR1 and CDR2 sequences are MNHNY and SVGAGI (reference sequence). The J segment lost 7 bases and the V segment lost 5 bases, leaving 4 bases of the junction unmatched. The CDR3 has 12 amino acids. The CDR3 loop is CASSGQGYEQYV. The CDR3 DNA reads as TGTGCCAGCAGTGGACAGGGTTATGAGCAGTACGTC.